The TCR beta chain described here comes from a study of CD8+ T cells in alopecia areata. Documented treatment: oral pan-JAK inhibitor, 5-10 mg twice daily. PBMCs provided sorted CD4+ and CD8+ T cells. This clone has a single count. Germline V gene data show CDR1 as KGHSH and CDR2 as LQKENI. With 0 bases removed from V and 5 bases from J, the gap between germline ends came to 4 bases. The CDR3 totals 13 residues. RNA was isolated and reverse transcribed to cDNA, the sequencing template. Profiling relied on immunoSEQ multiplex PCR, and the TCRdb table lists in-frame clones only, not all of them. The sample lists more than 200,000 clones; less than 50% were seen once.

The gene calls are TRBV18 and TRBJ2-2; D is unclear. The receptor was isolated from a human donor with alopecia areata. The specimen comprised CD4+ T cells sorted from blood, sampled at approximately week 36, from a patient treated with tofacitinib. This CDR3 reads CASSPPVTGELFF. In nucleotides, the CDR3 is TGTGCCAGCTCACCACCGGTTACCGGGGAGCTGTTTTTT. Full variable domain (missing parts from reference TRBV18 and TRBJ2-2): NAGVMQNPRHLVRRRGQEARLRCSPMKGHSHVYWYRQLPEEGLKFMVYLQKENIIDESGMPKERFSAEFPKEGPSILRIQQVVRGDSAAYFCASSPPVTGELFFGEGSRLTVL.